The 29 T cell receptor beta chains given below trace back to one sample, sequenced in a study of neurological immune-mediated disorders. MiXCR, run by TCRdb on the 5' RACE reads, gives a single entry per CDR3 protein. Among about 37,000 distinct CDR3 sequences listed, roughly 10% were seen once. The sample consisted of CD4+ T cells from blood. All receptors derive from a woman in her thirties with HTLV-1-associated myelopathy (HAM/TSP).

This clonotype was seen repeatedly, ten times or more. This sequence joins TRBV20-1 and TRBJ1-2, with D uncertain. This CDR3 has 11 amino acids. Germline V lookup: CDR1 DFQATT, CDR2 SNEGSKA (reference sequence). V lost 2 bases and J lost 4, with 5 bases in between. This chain's CDR3 is CSARNSYGYTF. Here the CDR3 DNA reads TGCAGTGCTAGAAACAGCTATGGCTACACCTTC.

This clonotype was observed many times. V usage is TRBV10-3 and J usage is TRBJ2-1, with TRBD1 matching over 8 bases. Germline CDR1 and CDR2: ENHRY and SYGVKD. V was clipped by 3 bases and J by 9 bases; unmatched bases: 13. CDR3 size: 16 residues. The DNA for the CDR3 is TGTGCCATCAGTGACCCCGCCAGGGGGCGTTCTATTGAGCAGTTCTTC. Translation: CAISDPARGRSIEQFF.

This clonotype has a count of ten or more. The V and J genes are TRBV20-1 and TRBJ2-7; D remains unclear. Germline V gene lookup returns CDR1 DFQATT and CDR2 SNEGSKA (reference sequence). The ends were cut back, 1 base at V and 0 bases at J, with 10 bases in the middle. CDR3 length equals 14 residues. CDR3 sequence reads: CSARGARPSYEQYF. The CDR3 bases are TGCAGTGCTAGAGGGGCCAGGCCCTCCTACGAGCAGTACTTC.

This clonotype was counted ten times or more. V is TRBV10-1 and J is TRBJ2-1; 7 bases line up with TRBD2. The germline V gene encodes CDR1 WNHNN and CDR2 SYGVQD (reference sequence). This CDR3 spans 13 amino acids. V gave up 5 bases and J gave up 7 bases; unmatched junction bases: 5. The CDR3 DNA is TGCGCCAGCAGTCTAGGCGGGAGTAATGAGCAGTTCTTC. This codes for CASSLGGSNEQFF.

Ten or more counts support this clonotype. V usage is TRBV28 and J usage is TRBJ2-1; the match to TRBD1 covers 8 bases. V dropped 6 bases and J dropped 6; count of bases not matched to a gene: 10. This CDR3 spans 15 amino acids. Germline CDR1 MDHEN, CDR2 SYDVKM. CDR3 sequence reads: CASRYLGQAGNEQFF. CDR3 coding DNA: TGTGCCAGCAGATACCTGGGACAGGCGGGCAATGAGCAGTTCTTC.

The chain's CDR3 is CASSERKEGYNYGYTF. The CDR3 nucleotides are TGTGCCAGCAGCGAAAGGAAAGAGGGGTACAACTATGGCTACACCTTC. The chain joins TRBV7-8 to TRBJ1-2, with D possibly being TRBD1 (5 bases). CDR1 SGHVS and CDR2 FQNEAQ come from the germline V gene. V lost 5 bases to trimming and J lost 2 bases, with 18 bases between them. There are 16 residues in the CDR3.

A remark on this clonotype: One junction end does not reproduce the germline sequence, and a read error may be involved. The CDR3 DNA is TGTGTCAGCAGCCAAGTAGGGCGTTTCAATGAGCAGTTCTTC. Encoded protein: CVSSQVGRFNEQFF. The chain couples TRBV4-2 to TRBJ2-1; D remains unclear. From germline, CDR1 is LGHNA and CDR2 YNFKEQ. This CDR3 contains 14 residues.

This clonotype was detected many times. The chain is built from TRBV24-1 and TRBJ2-7; the D gene is possibly TRBD2 (6 bases). The ends were cut back, 3 bases at V and 3 bases at J, with 11 bases in the middle. Germline CDR1 reads KGHDR; CDR2 reads SFDVKD. The CDR3 runs 14 residues. The CDR3 bases are TGTGCCACCAGTGATGGGGACTGCCTCTACGAGCAGTACTTC. It yields the protein CATSDGDCLYEQYF.

This clonotype was detected ten times or more. V gene TRBV29-1 combines with J gene TRBJ1-2; no definite D call. Germline CDR1 is SQVTM and CDR2 is ANQGSEA. The CDR3 loop spans 14 amino acids. Trimming took 5 bases from V and 0 from J, leaving 13 bases between them. The CDR3 sequence: CSVSLGVANYGYTF. DNA of the CDR3: TGCAGCGTTTCCCTCGGGGTAGCTAACTATGGCTACACCTTC.

This clonotype has at least ten counts. The chain carries TRBV5-1 and TRBJ2-1, with D possibly TRBD2 on 5 matching bases. Germline CDR1 SGHRS, CDR2 YFSETQ. V was shortened by 0 bases and J by 2 bases, with 9 bases between the two germline ends. This CDR3 spans 15 amino acids. The CDR3, as DNA: TGCGCCAGCAGCTTGGCCCCGGGGACCTACAATGAGCAGTTCTTC. Its protein is CASSLAPGTYNEQFF.

This clonotype was recorded at least ten times. The chain carries TRBV5-1 and TRBJ2-7; tentatively, D is TRBD1 (5 bases). This CDR3 has 14 residues. Germline CDR1 reads SGHRS; CDR2 reads YFSETQ. V was pared by 5 bases and J by 2 bases, with 14 bases between. The CDR3 nucleotides read TGCGCCAGCAGTCAAGACAGCGTGGCCTACGAGCAGTACTTC. Its translation is CASSQDSVAYEQYF.

This clonotype was counted at least ten times. The chain carries TRBV5-1 and TRBJ2-1; 12 bases align to TRBD2. The V gene end was trimmed by 0 bases and the J gene end by 3 bases; junction bases not matched to a gene: 10. Germline-derived CDR1 and CDR2 are SGHRS and YFSETQ. The CDR3 sequence is 19 residues long. Here the CDR3 DNA reads TGCGCCAGCAGCTTGGATCTAGCGGGGGGGCCTAGAAGCTACAATGAGCAGTTCTTC. Its protein product is CASSLDLAGGPRSYNEQFF.

The table lists this clonotype with many counts. V gene TRBV6-5 combines with J gene TRBJ1-5; D is possibly TRBD1 (5 bases). Trimming took 6 bases from V and 6 from J, leaving 18 bases between them. CDR1 is MNHEY, CDR2 SVGAGI, per germline. This CDR3 has 15 residues. The CDR3 nucleotides read TGTGCCAGCAGATCGGGTGGGCAGGGCGGTCAGCCCCAGCATTTT. Amino acid sequence: CASRSGGQGGQPQHF.

This clonotype was counted only a few times. The J gene is TRBJ2-7, the V gene TRBV18; possibly TRBD2 for D (6 bases). This CDR3 contains 14 residues. Deletions cut 2 bases from V and 2 bases from J, with 10 bases between. The germline CDR1 and CDR2 sequences are KGHSH and LQKENI. CDR3 sequence reads: CASSPRRDAYEQYF. Written as DNA, the CDR3 is TGTGCCAGCTCACCAAGGCGGGATGCCTACGAGCAGTACTTC.

This sequence joins TRBV10-2 and TRBJ2-3; either TRBD1 or TRBD2 may fit D (5 bases each). This CDR3 has 17 residues. Per the germline V gene, CDR1 is WSHSY and CDR2 is SAAADI. V was pared by 4 bases and J by 2 bases, with 19 bases between. CDR3 residues: CASSAGTVVKNTDTQYF. The CDR3 DNA is TGCGCCAGCAGTGCGGGGACGGTGGTAAAGAACACAGATACGCAGTATTTT.

Ten or more counts support this clonotype. The chain joins TRBV24-1 to TRBJ2-1; 9 bases match TRBD1. V lost 8 bases, J lost 6 bases, and 1 base stayed unmatched. Germline V gene sequence: CDR1 KGHDR, CDR2 SFDVKD. The CDR3 consists of 12 residues. CDR3 loop: CATTDRGNEQFF. In nucleotides, the CDR3 is TGTGCCACCACGGACAGGGGCAATGAGCAGTTCTTC.

This clonotype came up many times. The J gene is TRBJ2-4, the V gene TRBV3-1, with 7 positions matching TRBD1. J lost 8 bases, V lost 3 bases, and 10 bases had no gene match. Germline CDR1 LGHDT, CDR2 YNNKEL (reference sequence). The CDR3 loop spans 15 amino acids. The CDR3 spells CASSQWDSLHDIQYF. CDR3 DNA: TGTGCCAGCAGCCAGTGGGACAGTCTCCATGACATTCAGTACTTC. Supplemented by reference TRBV3-1 and TRBJ2-4, the full variable domain reads DTAVSQTPKYLVTQMGNDKSIKCEQNLGHDTMYWYKQDSKKFLKIMFSYNNKELIINETVPNRFSPKSPDKAHLNLHINSLELGDSAVYFCASSQWDSLHDIQYFGAGTRLSVL.

This clonotype has a count of ten or more. V and J are TRBV29-1 and TRBJ2-7; weak D call: TRBD1 (5 bases). V was cut by 6 bases and J by 4 bases, with 10 bases left in between. The CDR3 consists of 11 residues. The V gene's germline CDR1 is SQVTM and CDR2 ANQGSEA. The CDR3 protein is CSVADRYEQYF. The CDR3, as DNA: TGCAGCGTCGCAGACAGATACGAGCAGTACTTC.

In its sample, this clonotype was seen many times. The J gene is TRBJ2-2, the V gene TRBV2; D not certain. This CDR3 region has 15 residues. Germline CDR1 is SNHLY and CDR2 is FYNNEI. Deletions cut 9 bases from V and 0 bases from J, with 14 bases between. The CDR3 DNA reads as TGTGCCAGACAGATCGGCAGGTCGAACACCGGGGAGCTGTTTTTT. It encodes CARQIGRSNTGELFF.

This clonotype was recorded at least ten times. The gene calls are TRBV6-1 and TRBJ2-4; D unresolved. V was shortened by 11 bases and J by 0 bases, with 11 bases between the two germline ends. The germline V gene has CDR1 MNHNS and CDR2 SASEGT. The CDR3 consists of 13 residues. The CDR3 region is CALGAIAKNIQYF. CDR3 DNA sequence: TGTGCCCTGGGCGCCATAGCCAAAAACATTCAGTACTTC.

Points on this clonotype: The conserved closing phenylalanine or tryptophan is absent in this CDR3, likely reflecting a read error. The limits of the CDR3 on the DNA are not certain, so only TCRdb's listed CDR3 is given. V and J are TRBV30 and TRBJ2-1; the table's D gene call, TRBD2, was not cross checked with the DNA. Germline CDR1 GTSNPN, CDR2 SVGIG (reference sequence). The CDR3 is 13 amino acids long, termini counted. CDR3 amino acids: CAWSVMSASGEFC.

Many counts were recorded for this clonotype. The chain is built from TRBV20-1 and TRBJ1-2; D uncertain. This CDR3 region has 13 residues. The germline V gene encodes CDR1 DFQATT and CDR2 SNEGSKA (reference sequence). Trimming left V 8 bases short and J 5 bases short, with 18 bases between. The CDR3 coding sequence is TGCAGTACCTACACCGCGATACCGTATGGCTACACCTTC. Residues: CSTYTAIPYGYTF.

Many counts were recorded for this clonotype. V and J are TRBV29-1 and TRBJ2-1; D unresolved. Germline CDR1 reads SQVTM; CDR2 reads ANQGSEA. V lost 3 bases and J 7 bases, leaving 10 bases between the germline ends. The CDR3 contains 12 residues. CDR3 sequence (DNA): TGCAGCGTTGATATTTCAGGAAATGAGCAGTTCTTC. It codes for CSVDISGNEQFF.

In this sample, this clonotype turned up many times. CDR3 sequence (DNA): TGTGCCAGCAGCGCCCCCGGGGGGAATGAGCAGTTCTTC. It yields the protein CASSAPGGNEQFF. The V gene is TRBV9, the J gene TRBJ2-1; 7 bases are shared with TRBD2. CDR3 size: 13 residues. Germline CDR1 is SGDLS and CDR2 is YYNGEE. Losses at the gene ends were 3 bases for V and 7 bases for J; bases not matched to a gene: 4.

At least ten counts were recorded for this clonotype. The V and J genes are TRBV27 and TRBJ1-1; a weak D match, TRBD1 (5 bases). The CDR3 loop spans 18 amino acids. V shed 3 bases and J shed 2 bases, with 22 bases lying between them. CDR1 is MNHEY and CDR2 is SMNVEV in the germline V gene (reference sequence). CDR3 sequence reads: CASSFYGYYGRANTEAFF. CDR3 DNA: TGTGCCAGCAGTTTTTATGGGTATTATGGCAGGGCAAACACTGAAGCTTTCTTT.

This clonotype was observed many times. The gene calls are TRBV11-2 and TRBJ2-7; 8 nucleotides align to TRBD1. Germline lookup yields CDR1 SGHAT and CDR2 FQNNGV. After removal of 4 bases from V and 0 bases from J, the junction contained 8 bases not matched to a gene. CDR3 size: 16 residues. The DNA for the CDR3 is TGTGCCAGCAGCTACAGATGGACAGGGCCCTCCTACGAGCAGTACTTC. Translated: CASSYRWTGPSYEQYF.

In this sample, this clonotype turned up many times. The chain joins TRBV5-8 to TRBJ1-2; 7 positions match TRBD1. CDR1 SGHTS and CDR2 YDEGEE come from the germline V gene. This CDR3 has 12 residues. V was pared by 4 bases and J by 7 bases, with 4 bases of the junction left unmatched. DNA of the CDR3: TGTGCCAGCAGCCCCAGGGGGTTTGGCTACACCTTC. Translation: CASSPRGFGYTF. Together with reference TRBV5-8 and TRBJ1-2, the CDR3 gives the full variable domain: EAGVTQSPTHLIKTRGQQATLRCSPISGHTSVYWYQQALGLGLQFLLWYDEGEERNRGNFPPRFSGRQFPNYSSELNVNALELEDSALYLCASSPRGFGYTFGSGTRLTVV.

This clonotype was recorded many times. The chain links TRBV10-3 to TRBJ2-1; 9 nucleotides match TRBD1. The V gene end was trimmed by 4 bases and the J gene end by 7 bases; junction bases not matched to a gene: 2. CDR1 is ENHRY and CDR2 is SYGVKD in the germline V gene. CDR3 length: 13 residues. CDR3 amino acids: CAISGQGGNEQFF. Here the CDR3 DNA reads TGTGCCATCAGTGGACAGGGGGGGAATGAGCAGTTCTTC.

This clonotype was counted at least ten times. The genes are TRBV5-1 and TRBJ2-7; a possible D gene is TRBD1 (6 bases). The CDR3 has 14 amino acids. Germline values: CDR1 SGHRS, CDR2 YFSETQ. V dropped 5 bases and J dropped 3 bases, with 15 bases sitting between them. The CDR3 DNA sequence: TGCGCCAGCAGGGCCGGGGACAACATCTACGAGCAGTACTTC. It is translated as CASRAGDNIYEQYF.